This TCR beta chain derives from a study of T cell responses to AZD1222 COVID-19 vaccine. Whole-study findings and limits: Females made up more of the donors, who were largely white British, and clonal diversity may have come out too low.

Deletions cut 5 bases from V and 5 bases from J, with 12 bases between. The germline V gene encodes CDR1 MDHEN and CDR2 SYDVKM. The CDR3 extends over 13 amino acids. Comment on this clone: The antigen is unknown.

Clones were sequenced by immunoSEQ multiplex PCR, and TCRdb holds only the in-frame ones, with some missing. The top ten clones hold approximately 17% of a sample with under 110,000 clones, roughly 87% of them seen once. The sequence was collected from an adult in good health. The genes are TRBV28 and TRBJ1-2; D unresolved. The starting material was peripheral blood, obtained on day 0 of AZD1222 vaccination. The CDR3, as DNA: TGTGCCAGCAGTCCCTGGGCCTCTTATGGCTACACCTTC. Translated, it gives CASSPWASYGYTF.